This TCR beta chain appears in the sequencing data of a study of blood T cell repertoires in COVID-19. In the study overall: Specimens from acute and convalescent COVID-19 originated in the United States, Italy and Spain. The cDNA or gDNA used as material had been derived from T cells, B-cell-depleted T cells, or PBMCs.

In the original workflow: Researchers report that nucleated cell counts were estimated from reference gene primer amplification. The assay was immunoSEQ multiplex PCR, and TCRdb's table has in-frame clones only and misses some. The DNA gave D and trimming, while V, J and clone size come from that table. The data show about 170,000 clones, with 70% to 85% seen just once and 22% held by the top ten. The CDR3 has 13 residues. Germline CDR1 MNHNY, CDR2 SVGAGI (reference sequence). V was shortened by 8 bases and J by 0 bases, with 7 bases between the two germline ends. This clone was counted at least ten times.

The V call is TRBV6-6, the J call TRBJ2-2; D ambiguous. The source material was peripheral blood. The receptor was derived from a woman aged 80 or over with acute or convalescent COVID-19. The DNA for the CDR3 is TGTGCCAGCGCCCTATCGAACACCGGGGAGCTGTTTTTT. It is translated as CASALSNTGELFF.